These 22 T cell receptor beta chains were all obtained from the same sample, sequenced in a study of blood T cell repertoires in COVID-19. The table came from immunoSEQ multiplex PCR; TCRdb's copy has only in-frame clones and leaves some out. The profile covers over 150,000 clones, with around 90% appearing a single time and approximately 0.6% taken by the ten largest. The material sequenced was peripheral blood. The source is a man between 60 and 75 years old with COVID-19, enrolled during active disease.

The CDR3 DNA is TGTGCCAGCAGCGTAGGACAGAAGTACCAAGAGACCCAGTACTTC. This sequence encodes CASSVGQKYQETQYF. The genes are TRBV9 and TRBJ2-5; the D gene is possibly TRBD1 (5 bases). CDR3 length: 15 amino acids. V was cut by 0 bases and J by 0 bases, with 9 bases left in between. From germline, CDR1 is SGDLS and CDR2 YYNGEE. The complete variable domain, with remaining parts taken from reference TRBV9 and TRBJ2-5, reads DSGVTQTPKHLITATGQRVTLRCSPRSGDLSVYWYQQSLDQGLQFLIQYYNGEERAKGNILERFSAQQFPDLHSELNLSSLELGDSALYFCASSVGQKYQETQYFGPGTRLLVL.

The rearrangement links TRBV12-2 to TRBJ2-5; the table's D call of TRBD2 was not tested on the DNA. TRBV12-2 is annotated as a pseudogene. The CDR3 contains 15 residues. CDR3 nucleotides: TGTGCAAGTCGCTTAGCGTCCGAGCCTCAAGAGACCCAGTACTTC. It yields the protein CASRLASEPQETQYF.

The chain employs TRBV5-1 and TRBJ1-1; D may be TRBD1 (5 bases). CDR3 length: 13 residues. With 3 bases removed from V and 1 base from J, the gap between germline ends came to 7 bases. The germline V gene encodes CDR1 SGHRS and CDR2 YFSETQ. DNA for the CDR3: TGCGCCAGCAGCTACGGACAGAACACTGAAGCTTTCTTT. This sequence encodes CASSYGQNTEAFF. Looking up the rest from reference TRBV5-1 and TRBJ1-1 gives the full variable domain: KAGVTQTPRYLIKTRGQQVTLSCSPISGHRSVSWYQQTPGQGLQFLFEYFSETQRNKGNFPGRFSGRQFSNSRSEMNVSTLELGDSALYLCASSYGQNTEAFFGQGTRLTVV.

This chain connects TRBV7-8 to TRBJ2-7; 12 bases map to TRBD2. CDR1 and CDR2 (germline): SGHVS, FQNEAQ. The V gene end was trimmed by 5 bases and the J gene end by 1 base; junction bases not matched to a gene: 9. CDR3 length equals 17 residues. The CDR3 region has the DNA TGTGCCAGCAGCGCTAGAGCCGGACTAGCGGGGTCCTACGAGCAGTACTTC. Protein product: CASSARAGLAGSYEQYF.

This clone was found once. This chain joins TRBV15 and TRBJ2-3; D perhaps matches TRBD2 (5 bases). The CDR3 length is 15 residues. In germline, CDR1 is LNHNV, CDR2 YYDKDF (reference sequence). The germline V and J ends were trimmed by 0 bases and 5 bases, with 12 bases remaining between them. This CDR3 reads CATSRDRTVGDTQYF. The CDR3 DNA is TGTGCCACCAGCAGAGATAGGACTGTAGGAGATACGCAGTATTTT.

The rearrangement uses TRBV7-2 and TRBJ1-4, with 8 bases lining up with TRBD1. Germline trimming cut 5 bases from V and 11 bases from J; bases unmatched to any gene: 4. The CDR3 has 12 amino acids. Germline V gene lookup returns CDR1 SGHTA and CDR2 FQGNSA. CDR3 nucleotide sequence: TGTGCCAGCAGCACTGGACAGGGCAAACTGTTTTTT. It specifies CASSTGQGKLFF.

This clone has only one observation. This rearrangement joins TRBV19 to TRBJ1-6, with 8 bases matching TRBD1. CDR3 length: 14 amino acids. V was clipped by 3 bases and J by 9 bases; unmatched bases: 4. Germline V CDR1 and CDR2: LNHDA, SQIVND (reference sequence). CDR3 sequence: CASSMITGGSPLHF. In nucleotides, the CDR3 is TGTGCCAGTAGTATGATCACAGGGGGTTCACCCCTCCACTTT.

V is TRBV7-3 and J is TRBJ1-6; the match to TRBD1 covers 10 bases. The CDR3 consists of 15 residues. J gave up 8 bases and V 5 bases, and 6 bases lay outside the gene matches. The V gene's germline CDR1 is SGHTA and CDR2 FQGTGA. CDR3: CASSPGQGVYSPLHF. CDR3 sequence (DNA): TGTGCCAGCAGCCCCGGACAGGGGGTTTATTCACCCCTCCACTTT.

The CDR3 DNA sequence: TGTGCCAGCAGAAGACAGGGCGGGAACACTGAAGCTTTCTTT. Its protein product is CASRRQGGNTEAFF. This rearrangement joins TRBV27 to TRBJ1-1; 7 bases match TRBD1. V lost 6 bases and J lost 1; bases outside the gene matches: 5. The CDR3 extends over 14 amino acids. Germline V gene sequence: CDR1 MNHEY, CDR2 SMNVEV (reference sequence).

Of note for this clone: Other DNA sequences in the same sample also yield this CDR3. The V call is TRBV12-3 or TRBV12-4, the J call TRBJ2-7; no clear D gene. Trimming shortened V by 5 bases and J by 3 bases, and 5 bases separated the two germline ends. The CDR3 contains 11 residues. In DNA, the CDR3 is TGTGCCAGCAGTCCGAGCTACGAGCAGTACTTC. Translation: CASSPSYEQYF.

This chain uses TRBV7-3 with TRBJ1-1; 7 positions match TRBD1. The ends lost 5 bases at V and 3 bases at J; junction bases unmatched: 9. The V gene's germline CDR1 is SGHTA and CDR2 FQGTGA. The CDR3 runs to 15 residues. The CDR3, as DNA: TGTGCCAGCAGCAGACAGGGCCCCATGGACACTGAAGCTTTCTTT. It codes for CASSRQGPMDTEAFF.

This clone has just a few counts. The rearrangement uses TRBV6-2 or TRBV6-3 and TRBJ1-5; D unclear. This CDR3 region has 12 residues. V was clipped by 5 bases and J by 8 bases, with 10 bases between them. Germline V CDR1 and CDR2: MNHEY, SVGEGT. This CDR3 reads CASSEGGKPQHF. Here the CDR3 DNA reads TGTGCCAGCAGTGAGGGAGGTAAGCCCCAGCATTTT.

The V call is TRBV4-2, the J call TRBJ2-3; perhaps TRBD1 as D (5 bases). CDR3 length: 15 residues. Per the germline V gene, CDR1 is LGHNA and CDR2 is YNFKEQ. V was cut by 4 bases and J by 2 bases, with 13 bases left in between. This CDR3 reads CASSPMGRTTDTQYF. CDR3 DNA: TGTGCCAGCAGCCCCATGGGGCGGACCACAGATACGCAGTATTTT.

This chain links TRBV11-3 with TRBJ2-1; 8 bases map to TRBD2. CDR1 is SGHNT, CDR2 YENEEA, per germline. The CDR3 loop spans 14 amino acids. The junction had 7 bases not matched to a gene; V was cut back by 4 bases and J by 8 bases. The CDR3 nucleotides read TGTGCCAGCAGCTCCCCAGCGGGAGTTCATGAGCAGTTCTTC. Translated: CASSSPAGVHEQFF.

This clone appeared a single time. V usage is TRBV5-6 and J usage is TRBJ1-1; D remains ambiguous. The V end was cut by 3 bases, the J end by 4 bases, with 10 bases between. CDR3 length equals 13 residues. Germline V lookup: CDR1 SGHDT, CDR2 YYEEEE. DNA for the CDR3: TGTGCCAGCAGCTCCGATCGGGGCACTGAAGCTTTCTTT. Translating it yields CASSSDRGTEAFF.

The V call is TRBV21-1, the J call TRBJ1-1; the table calls TRBD1, which could not be checked here. TRBV21-1 is given as a pseudogene. The CDR3 sequence is 15 residues long. This CDR3 reads CASSNGTAKNTEAFF. The CDR3 bases are TGTGCCAGCAGCAATGGGACAGCAAAGAACACTGAAGCTTTCTTT.

The chain couples TRBV6-1 to TRBJ1-5; 8 bases fit TRBD1. CDR1 is MNHNS and CDR2 is SASEGT in the germline V gene. Trimming at V came to 2 bases and at J to 11 bases, leaving 14 bases not matched to a gene. The CDR3 runs to 16 residues. CDR3 residues: CASSEFLTGALGAQHF. The CDR3 DNA reads TGTGCCAGCAGTGAATTTCTGACAGGGGCATTAGGAGCCCAGCATTTT.

This clone has a single count. The chain uses TRBV5-1 and TRBJ1-1; 8 bases are a match to TRBD1. Germline V lookup: CDR1 SGHRS, CDR2 YFSETQ. The trim removed 3 bases at V and 0 bases at J, leaving 7 bases unmatched. The CDR3 spans 16 residues. CDR3 region: CASSSGGTGMNTEAFF. The CDR3 DNA reads as TGCGCCAGCAGCTCTGGTGGGACAGGCATGAACACTGAAGCTTTCTTT. The full variable domain, its missing parts supplied by reference TRBV5-1 and TRBJ1-1, is KAGVTQTPRYLIKTRGQQVTLSCSPISGHRSVSWYQQTPGQGLQFLFEYFSETQRNKGNFPGRFSGRQFSNSRSEMNVSTLELGDSALYLCASSSGGTGMNTEAFFGQGTRLTVV.

V is TRBV14 and J is TRBJ2-7, with 7 positions matching TRBD1. This CDR3 spans 17 amino acids. Germline-derived CDR1 and CDR2 are SGHDN and FVKESK. The V segment lost 2 bases and the J segment 0 bases; nucleotides outside the gene matches: 10. The CDR3 DNA follows: TGTGCCAGCAGCCAACCCCTGTCGAGGGGGCACTCCTACGAGCAGTACTTC. Translation gives CASSQPLSRGHSYEQYF.

The chain joins TRBV29-1 to TRBJ1-4, with D perhaps matching TRBD1 (5 bases). The CDR3 length is 13 residues. V was shortened by 6 bases and J by 4 bases, with 12 bases between the two germline ends. Germline CDR1 is SQVTM and CDR2 is ANQGSEA. The CDR3 DNA reads TGCAGCGTCTCAAGCAGGGATAATGAAAAACTGTTTTTT. This gives the protein CSVSSRDNEKLFF.

This chain links TRBV28 with TRBJ2-2; D is uncertain. The CDR3 covers 13 residues. Trimming removed 8 bases from V and 6 bases from J, with 13 bases in between. The germline CDR1 and CDR2 sequences are MDHEN and SYDVKM. Here the CDR3 reads CASYPQAPGELFF. The CDR3 nucleotides are TGTGCCAGCTACCCTCAGGCCCCCGGGGAGCTGTTTTTT.

Comments on this clone: The identical CDR3 is also encoded by other nucleotide sequences in the sample. The chain has TRBV19 and TRBJ1-1; D call uncertain. The CDR3 is 13 residues long. Germline V gene sequence: CDR1 LNHDA, CDR2 SQIVND (reference sequence). The ends were cut back, 2 bases at V and 3 bases at J, with 7 bases in the middle. The CDR3 protein is CASSITRDTEAFF. In nucleotides, the CDR3 is TGTGCCAGTAGTATAACTCGAGACACTGAAGCTTTCTTT.